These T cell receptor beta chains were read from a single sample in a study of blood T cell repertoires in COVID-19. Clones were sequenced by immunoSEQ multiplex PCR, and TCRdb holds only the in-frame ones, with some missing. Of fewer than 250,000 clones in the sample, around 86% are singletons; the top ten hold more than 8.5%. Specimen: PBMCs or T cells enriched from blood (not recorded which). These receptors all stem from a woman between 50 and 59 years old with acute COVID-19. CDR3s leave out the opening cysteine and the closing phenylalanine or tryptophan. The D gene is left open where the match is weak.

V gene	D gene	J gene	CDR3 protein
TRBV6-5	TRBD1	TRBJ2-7	ASSSTGPHYYEQY
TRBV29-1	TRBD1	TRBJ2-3	SVRQGAVETDTQY
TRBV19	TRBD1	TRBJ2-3	ASSKPSTRGGFSTDTQY
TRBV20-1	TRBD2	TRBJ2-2	SASSWGRGTGELF
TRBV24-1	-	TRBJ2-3	ATSVSTDTQY
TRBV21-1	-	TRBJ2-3	ASSKVESYRDRGVDTQY
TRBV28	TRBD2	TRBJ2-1	ASILASISYNEQF
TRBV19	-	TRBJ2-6	ASSASRSAGANVLT
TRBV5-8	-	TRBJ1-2	ASSLDSLNGYT
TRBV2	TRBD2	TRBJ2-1	ASTNQGLAGSYNEQF
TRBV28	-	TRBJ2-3	ASSIQGLYTDTQY
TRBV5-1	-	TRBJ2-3	ASSLGGGVDTQY
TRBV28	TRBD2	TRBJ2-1	ASSFATSGIKDEQF
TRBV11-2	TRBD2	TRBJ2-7	ASSTPLTSGGTYEQY
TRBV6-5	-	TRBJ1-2	ASSYSTATNYGYT
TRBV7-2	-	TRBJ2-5	ASSLTVTTGETQY
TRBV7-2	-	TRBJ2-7	ASSLTLYEQY
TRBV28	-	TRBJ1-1	ASRATSPTVNTEAF
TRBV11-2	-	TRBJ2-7	ASSPRSYNEQY
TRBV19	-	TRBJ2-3	ASSISGVADTQY
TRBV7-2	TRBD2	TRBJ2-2	ASSLVPAGGTGELF
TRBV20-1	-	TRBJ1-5	SASTAPNQPQH
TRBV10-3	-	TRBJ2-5	AISAGRETQY
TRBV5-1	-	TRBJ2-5	ATRDQGSPGTQY